The sequence of this T cell receptor beta chain was determined in a study of blood T cell repertoires in COVID-19. Background on the study: Acute-phase and convalescent COVID-19 samples originated in the United States, Italy and Spain. Nucleic acid was either cDNA or gDNA, and it came from T cells, B-cell-depleted T cells, or PBMCs.

There are 12 residues in the CDR3. Per the germline V gene, CDR1 is MNHEY and CDR2 is SVGAGI. Trimming took off 9 bases at V and 7 bases at J, with 15 bases between the two ends. Authors' data handling: Counts of nucleated cells, estimated from reference gene primer amplification, were obtained. Data came from immunoSEQ multiplex PCR; TCRdb stores just in-frame clones and leaves some out. That table supplies the V and J calls and clone size; D and trimming were determined from the DNA. The table records around 330,000 clones, 88% of them present only once. The receptor's source is a woman aged 45-65 years with active or convalescent COVID-19. The chain recombines TRBV6-5 with TRBJ1-1; D might be TRBD1 (6 bases). Sequenced material: peripheral blood. The CDR3 sequence: CASRTGTNEAFF. In nucleotides, the CDR3 is TGTGCCAGTAGAACAGGGACAAATGAAGCTTTCTTT.